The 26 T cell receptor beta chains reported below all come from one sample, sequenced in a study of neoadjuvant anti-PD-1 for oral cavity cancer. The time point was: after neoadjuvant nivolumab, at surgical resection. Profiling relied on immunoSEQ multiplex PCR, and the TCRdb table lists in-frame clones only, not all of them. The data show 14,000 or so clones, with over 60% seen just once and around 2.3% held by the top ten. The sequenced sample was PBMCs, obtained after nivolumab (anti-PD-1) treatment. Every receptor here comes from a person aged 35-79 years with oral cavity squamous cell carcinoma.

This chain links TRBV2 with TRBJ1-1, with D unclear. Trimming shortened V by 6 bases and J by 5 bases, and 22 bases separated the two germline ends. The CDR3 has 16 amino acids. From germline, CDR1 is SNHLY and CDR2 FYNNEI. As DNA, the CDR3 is TGTGCCAGCAGACAGCATGGGAACATCAAATGGACTGAAGCTTTCTTT. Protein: CASRQHGNIKWTEAFF.

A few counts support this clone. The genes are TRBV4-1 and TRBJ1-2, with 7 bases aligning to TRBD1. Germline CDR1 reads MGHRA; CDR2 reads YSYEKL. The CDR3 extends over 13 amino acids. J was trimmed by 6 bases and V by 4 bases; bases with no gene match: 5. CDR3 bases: TGCGCCAGCAGCCGACTTCAGGGGGATGGCTACACCTTC. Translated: CASSRLQGDGYTF.

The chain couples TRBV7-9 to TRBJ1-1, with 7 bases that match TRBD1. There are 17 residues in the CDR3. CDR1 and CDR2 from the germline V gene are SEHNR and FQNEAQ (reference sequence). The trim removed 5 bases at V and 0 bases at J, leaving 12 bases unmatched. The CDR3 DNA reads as TGTGCCAGCAGCCTCCCAGGGGGTCGCTGGTTGAACACTGAAGCTTTCTTT. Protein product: CASSLPGGRWLNTEAFF.

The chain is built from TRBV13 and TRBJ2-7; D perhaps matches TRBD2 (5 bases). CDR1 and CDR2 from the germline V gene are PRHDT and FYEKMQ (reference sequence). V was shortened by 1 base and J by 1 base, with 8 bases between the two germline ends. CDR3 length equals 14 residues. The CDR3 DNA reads TGTGCCAGCAGCTTAGTGCGGGTATCCTACGAGCAGTACTTC. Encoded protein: CASSLVRVSYEQYF.

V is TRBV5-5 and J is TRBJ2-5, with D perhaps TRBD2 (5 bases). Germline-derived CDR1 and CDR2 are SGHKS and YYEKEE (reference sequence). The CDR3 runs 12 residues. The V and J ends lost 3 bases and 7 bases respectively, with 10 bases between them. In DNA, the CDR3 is TGTGCCAGCAGCTGGGGAGTCGGGACCCAGTACTTC. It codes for CASSWGVGTQYF.

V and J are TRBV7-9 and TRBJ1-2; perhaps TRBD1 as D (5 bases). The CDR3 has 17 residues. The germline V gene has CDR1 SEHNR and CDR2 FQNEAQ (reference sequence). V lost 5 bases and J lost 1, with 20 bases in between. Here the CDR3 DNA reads TGTGCCAGCAGCGACCCGGGACGGTATATAGTTAACTATGGCTACACCTTC. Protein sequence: CASSDPGRYIVNYGYTF.

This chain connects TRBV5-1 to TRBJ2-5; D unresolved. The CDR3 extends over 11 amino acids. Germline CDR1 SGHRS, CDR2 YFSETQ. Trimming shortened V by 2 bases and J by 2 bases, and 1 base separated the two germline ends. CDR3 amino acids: CASSLQETQYF. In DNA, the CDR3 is TGCGCCAGCAGCTTACAAGAGACCCAGTACTTC.

DNA for the CDR3: TGTGCCATCACCCAGGGGGGAAATTATGGCTACACCTTC. It codes for CAITQGGNYGYTF. J is TRBJ1-2 and V is TRBV10-3; 7 nucleotides match TRBD1. The CDR3 length is 13 residues. Looked up from germline, CDR1 is ENHRY and CDR2 is SYGVKD. Germline trimming cut 7 bases from V and 5 bases from J; bases unmatched to any gene: 7.

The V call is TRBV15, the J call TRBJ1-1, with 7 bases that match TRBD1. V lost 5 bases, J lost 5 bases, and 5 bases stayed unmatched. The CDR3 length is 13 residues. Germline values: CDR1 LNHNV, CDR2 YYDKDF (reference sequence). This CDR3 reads CATSGDRETEAFF. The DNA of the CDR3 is TGTGCCACCAGCGGTGACAGGGAAACTGAAGCTTTCTTT.

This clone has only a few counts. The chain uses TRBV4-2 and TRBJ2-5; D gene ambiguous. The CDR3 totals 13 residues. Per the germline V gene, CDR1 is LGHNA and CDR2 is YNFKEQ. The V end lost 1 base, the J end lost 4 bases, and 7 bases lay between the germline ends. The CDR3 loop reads CASSQVLRETQYF. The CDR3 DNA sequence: TGTGCCAGCAGCCAAGTCTTGCGAGAGACCCAGTACTTC.

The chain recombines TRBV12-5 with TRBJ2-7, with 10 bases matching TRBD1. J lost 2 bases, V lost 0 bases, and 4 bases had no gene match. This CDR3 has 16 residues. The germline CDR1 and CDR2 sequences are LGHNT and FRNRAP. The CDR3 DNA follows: TGTGCTAGTGGTTTGGTATTAGGACAGGGGGCCTACGAGCAGTACTTC. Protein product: CASGLVLGQGAYEQYF. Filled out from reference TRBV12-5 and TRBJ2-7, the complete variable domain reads DARVTQTPRHKVTEMGQEVTMRCQPILGHNTVFWYRQTMMQGLELLAYFRNRAPLDDSGMPKDRFSAEMPDATLATLKIQPSEPRDSAVYFCASGLVLGQGAYEQYFGPGTRLTVT.

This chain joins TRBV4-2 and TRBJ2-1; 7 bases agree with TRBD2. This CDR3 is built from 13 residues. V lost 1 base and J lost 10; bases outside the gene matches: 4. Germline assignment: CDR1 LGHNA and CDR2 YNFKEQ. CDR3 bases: TGTGCCAGCAGCCAAGGTGACGGGGGGGAGCAGTTCTTC. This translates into CASSQGDGGEQFF.

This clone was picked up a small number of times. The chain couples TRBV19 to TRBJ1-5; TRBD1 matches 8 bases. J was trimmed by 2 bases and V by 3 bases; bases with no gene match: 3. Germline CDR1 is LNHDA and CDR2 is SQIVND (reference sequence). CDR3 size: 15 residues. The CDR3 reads CASSMQGQGNQPQHF. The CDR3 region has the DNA TGTGCCAGTAGTATGCAGGGACAGGGCAATCAGCCCCAGCATTTT.

CDR3 loop: CASSSITTETQYF. CDR3 DNA: TGTGCCAGCAGCTCAATTACTACGGAGACCCAGTACTTC. This chain connects TRBV5-5 to TRBJ2-5; no firm D call. This CDR3 region has 13 residues. The V end was cut by 3 bases, the J end by 5 bases, with 11 bases between. Germline-derived CDR1 and CDR2 are SGHKS and YYEKEE (reference sequence).

The DNA for the CDR3 is TGTGCCAGCAGCTTAGGGGACAGCTTACCTTACTACGAGCAGTACTTC. Protein sequence: CASSLGDSLPYYEQYF. The chain employs TRBV7-8 and TRBJ2-7; 7 bases are shared with TRBD1. Per the germline V gene, CDR1 is SGHVS and CDR2 is FQNEAQ. V dropped 1 base and J dropped 3; count of bases not matched to a gene: 9. This CDR3 region has 16 residues.

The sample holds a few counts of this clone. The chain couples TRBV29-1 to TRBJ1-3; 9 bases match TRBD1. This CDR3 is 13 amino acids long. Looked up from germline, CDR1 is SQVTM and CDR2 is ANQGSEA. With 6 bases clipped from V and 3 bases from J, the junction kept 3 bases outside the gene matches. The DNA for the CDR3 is TGCAGCGTGGGGACAGGGATTGGAAACACCATATATTTT. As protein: CSVGTGIGNTIYF.

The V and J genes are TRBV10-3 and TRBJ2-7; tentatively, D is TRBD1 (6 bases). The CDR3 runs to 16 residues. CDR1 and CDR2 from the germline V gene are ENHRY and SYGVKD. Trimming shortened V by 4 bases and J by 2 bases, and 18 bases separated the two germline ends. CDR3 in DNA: TGTGCCATCAGTGCTAAAACAGGGTTTCCAACCTACGAGCAGTACTTC. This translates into CAISAKTGFPTYEQYF.

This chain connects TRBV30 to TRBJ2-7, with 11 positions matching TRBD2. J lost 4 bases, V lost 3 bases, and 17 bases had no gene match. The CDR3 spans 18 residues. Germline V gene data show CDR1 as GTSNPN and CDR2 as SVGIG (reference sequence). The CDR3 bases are TGTGCCTGGAGGGAGGCGGCTCGTCTAGCGGGAGGATGGTACGAGCAGTACTTC. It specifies CAWREAARLAGGWYEQYF.

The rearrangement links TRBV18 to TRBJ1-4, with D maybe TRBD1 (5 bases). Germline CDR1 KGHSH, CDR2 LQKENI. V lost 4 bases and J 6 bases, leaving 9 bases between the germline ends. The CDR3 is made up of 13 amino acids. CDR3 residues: CASSQRDDEKLFF. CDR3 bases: TGTGCCAGCTCACAACGGGACGATGAAAAACTGTTTTTT.

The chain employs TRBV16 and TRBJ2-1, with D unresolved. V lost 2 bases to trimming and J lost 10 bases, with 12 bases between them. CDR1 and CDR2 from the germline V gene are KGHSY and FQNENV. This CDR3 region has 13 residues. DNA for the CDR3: TGTGCCAGCAGCCAAAGAGGCCTGAGAGAGCAGTTCTTC. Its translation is CASSQRGLREQFF.

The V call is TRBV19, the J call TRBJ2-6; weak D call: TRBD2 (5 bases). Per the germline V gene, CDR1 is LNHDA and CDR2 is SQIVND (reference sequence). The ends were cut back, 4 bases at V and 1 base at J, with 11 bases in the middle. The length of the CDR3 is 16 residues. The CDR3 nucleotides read TGTGCCAGTAGTAAGCGGTTCATATCTGGGGCCAACGTCCTGACTTTC. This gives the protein CASSKRFISGANVLTF. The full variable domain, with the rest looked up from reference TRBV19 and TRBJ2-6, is DGGITQSPKYLFRKEGQNVTLSCEQNLNHDAMYWYRQDPGQGLRLIYYSQIVNDFQKGDIAEGYSVSREKKESFPLTVTSAQKNPTAFYLCASSKRFISGANVLTFGAGSRLTVL.

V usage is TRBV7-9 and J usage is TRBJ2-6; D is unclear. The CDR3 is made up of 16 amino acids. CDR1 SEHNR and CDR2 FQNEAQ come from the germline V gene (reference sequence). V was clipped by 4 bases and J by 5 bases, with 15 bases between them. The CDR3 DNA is TGTGCCAGCAGCTGGTCACGACAAAGTCGGGCCAACGTCCTGACTTTC. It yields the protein CASSWSRQSRANVLTF.

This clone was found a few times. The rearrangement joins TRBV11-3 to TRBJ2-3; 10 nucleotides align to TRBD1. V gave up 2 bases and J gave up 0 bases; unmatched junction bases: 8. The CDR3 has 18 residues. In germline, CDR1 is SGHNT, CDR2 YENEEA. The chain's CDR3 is CASSLRDRGNTSTDTQYF. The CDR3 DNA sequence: TGTGCCAGCAGCTTACGGGACAGGGGAAATACTAGCACAGATACGCAGTATTTT. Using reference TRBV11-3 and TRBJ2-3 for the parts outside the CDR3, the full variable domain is EAGVVQSPRYKIIEKKQPVAFWCNPISGHNTLYWYLQNLGQGPELLIRYENEEAVDDSQLPKDRFSAERLKGVDSTLKIQPAELGDSAVYLCASSLRDRGNTSTDTQYFGPGTRLTVL.

CDR3 nucleotide sequence: TGCGCCAGCAGCCAAGTCGCTGGACTAGCGGGAGGACGGGAGCAGTACTTC. It is translated as CASSQVAGLAGGREQYF. This chain joins TRBV4-1 and TRBJ2-7, with TRBD2 matching 14 bases. Trimming took 1 base from V and 7 from J; bases not matched to a gene: 9. Germline lookup yields CDR1 MGHRA and CDR2 YSYEKL. The CDR3 has 17 amino acids.

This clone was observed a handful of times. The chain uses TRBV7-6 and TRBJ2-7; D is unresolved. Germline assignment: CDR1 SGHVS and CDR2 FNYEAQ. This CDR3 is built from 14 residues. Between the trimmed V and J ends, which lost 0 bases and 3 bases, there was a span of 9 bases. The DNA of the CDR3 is TGTGCCAGCAGCTTAGCACCCGGGCTCTACGAGCAGTACTTC. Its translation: CASSLAPGLYEQYF.

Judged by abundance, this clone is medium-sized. The DNA of the CDR3 is TGTGCCGGCCGTCTCGAGACAGGGCAAAACACCATATATTTT. Translation: CAGRLETGQNTIYF. The chain carries TRBV6-1 and TRBJ1-3; 7 bases map to TRBD1. The germline V gene has CDR1 MNHNS and CDR2 SASEGT. Unmatched junction bases numbered 13, after V lost 11 bases and J lost 6 bases. The CDR3 runs to 14 residues.